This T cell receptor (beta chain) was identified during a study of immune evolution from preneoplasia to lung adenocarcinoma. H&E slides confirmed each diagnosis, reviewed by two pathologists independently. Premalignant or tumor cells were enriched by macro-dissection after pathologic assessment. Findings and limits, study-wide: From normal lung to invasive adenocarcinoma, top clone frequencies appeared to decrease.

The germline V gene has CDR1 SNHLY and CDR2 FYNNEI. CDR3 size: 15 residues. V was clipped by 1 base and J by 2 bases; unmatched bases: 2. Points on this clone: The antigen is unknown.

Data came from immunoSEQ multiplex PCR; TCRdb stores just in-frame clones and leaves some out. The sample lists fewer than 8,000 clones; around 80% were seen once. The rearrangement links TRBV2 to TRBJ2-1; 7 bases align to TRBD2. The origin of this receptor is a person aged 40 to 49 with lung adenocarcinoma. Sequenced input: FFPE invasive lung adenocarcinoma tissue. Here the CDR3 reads CASSEVAGAYNEQFF. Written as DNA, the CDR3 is TGTGCCAGCAGTGAAGTGGCGGGAGCCTACAATGAGCAGTTCTTC. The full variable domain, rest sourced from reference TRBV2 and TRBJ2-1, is EPEVTQTPSHQVTQMGQEVILRCVPISNHLYFYWYRQILGQKVEFLVSFYNNEISEKSEIFDDQFSVERPDGSNFTLKIRSTKLEDSAMYFCASSEVAGAYNEQFFGPGTRLTVL.